The clone carrying this T cell receptor (beta chain) was observed a single time. The antigen is not known. V gave up 6 bases and J gave up 3 bases; unmatched junction bases: 3. The CDR3 contains 14 residues. CDR1 and CDR2 (germline): MRHNA, SNTAGT. This specimen belongs to a study of shared clonotypes between healthy human individuals. As for the study in general: The people who gave samples were a couple of women and a few men aged 18 to 49. Study results and caveats: Only blood samples were collected, and tissue repertoires likely differ.

Sequencing used immunoSEQ multiplex PCR; TCRdb keeps in-frame clones, though not all of them. The sample shows a few million clones, 85% to 95% of them seen only once. The source is a man aged 18 to 29 in good health. This chain links TRBV6-4 with TRBJ2-3, with 10 positions matching TRBD2. The specimen sequenced was naive CD4+ T cells sorted from blood. Specified subset: CD45RA+ positively selected. CDR3 coding DNA: TGTGCCAGCAGAAGCGGGGGGGGTACAGATACGCAGTATTTT. Translating gives CASRSGGGTDTQYF.